Each of the 17 T cell receptor beta chains below was sequenced from the same sample in a study of blood T cell repertoires in COVID-19. Sequenced by immunoSEQ multiplex PCR; TCRdb stores in-frame clones only, minus some. This repertoire shows over 85,000 clones, roughly 90% found once; its top ten account for 4% to 5%. Sequencing input: peripheral blood. The receptors come from a human donor with COVID-19, enrolled during active disease. The donor label of this sample is uncertain.

This clone was observed once. This chain joins TRBV4-2 and TRBJ2-1; no clear D. This CDR3 has 18 amino acids. Trimming shortened V by 0 bases and J by 1 base, and 16 bases separated the two germline ends. The germline CDR1 and CDR2 sequences are LGHNA and YNFKEQ. CDR3 sequence reads: CASSQEGHSRQSYNEQFF. The DNA for the CDR3 is TGTGCCAGCAGCCAAGAAGGTCACAGCCGCCAGTCCTACAATGAGCAGTTCTTC.

This clone has just a few counts. This chain links TRBV9 with TRBJ2-1, with a weak D call TRBD2 (6 bases). The length of the CDR3 is 15 residues. V lost 4 bases to trimming and J lost 3 bases, with 14 bases between them. The germline gives CDR1 SGDLS, CDR2 YYNGEE. DNA for the CDR3: TGTGCCAGCAGCACCCAAGCGGGCCTCTACAATGAGCAGTTCTTC. Amino acids: CASSTQAGLYNEQFF.

This chain joins TRBV11-2 and TRBJ1-1; D gene ambiguous. The CDR3 contains 13 residues. Germline V CDR1 and CDR2: SGHAT, FQNNGV. V lost 3 bases to trimming and J lost 0 bases, with 5 bases between them. The DNA for the CDR3 is TGTGCCAGCAGCTTCCAGGTGAACACTGAAGCTTTCTTT. It is translated as CASSFQVNTEAFF.

The chain recombines TRBV18 with TRBJ1-1, with D unclear. Germline V gene lookup returns CDR1 KGHSH and CDR2 LQKENI. The CDR3 spans 15 residues. Between the trimmed V and J ends, which lost 1 base and 1 base, there was a span of 10 bases. CDR3 sequence reads: CASSPLLSANTEAFF. In DNA, the CDR3 is TGTGCCAGCTCACCACTACTTTCCGCGAACACTGAAGCTTTCTTT.

The chain is built from TRBV25-1 and TRBJ2-7; 7 positions agree with TRBD2. CDR1 and CDR2 from the germline V gene are MGHDK and SYGVNS. With 7 bases clipped from V and 4 bases from J, the junction kept 13 bases outside the gene matches. This CDR3 is built from 15 residues. The CDR3 reads CASTRESAGEYEQYF. The CDR3 bases are TGTGCCAGCACGAGGGAATCGGCGGGGGAGTACGAGCAGTACTTC.

The V gene is TRBV5-6, the J gene TRBJ2-3; 11 positions match TRBD2. J lost 3 bases, V lost 0 bases, and 3 bases had no gene match. The CDR3 is made up of 16 amino acids. Germline V gene data show CDR1 as SGHDT and CDR2 as YYEEEE. DNA for the CDR3: TGTGCCAGCAGCTTGGTACTAGCGGGAGTAACAGATACGCAGTATTTT. This codes for CASSLVLAGVTDTQYF.

The CDR3 DNA follows: TGTGCCAGCAGCGGGGGGGGTAGGGAAAGTAACTATGGCTACACCTTC. Translation gives CASSGGGRESNYGYTF. The chain carries TRBV5-4 and TRBJ1-2, with D possibly TRBD1 on 5 matching bases. Trimming took off 4 bases at V and 1 base at J, with 17 bases between the two ends. Germline CDR1 and CDR2: SGHNT and YYREEE (reference sequence). CDR3 size: 16 residues.

The rearrangement links TRBV7-9 to TRBJ2-7; perhaps TRBD2 as D (5 bases). CDR1 is SEHNR, CDR2 FQNEAQ, per germline (reference sequence). The ends were cut back, 4 bases at V and 3 bases at J, with 7 bases in the middle. The CDR3 extends over 12 amino acids. CDR3 nucleotides: TGTGCCAGCAGCTACACTAGCTACGAGCAGTACTTC. Residues: CASSYTSYEQYF.

The chain has TRBV5-4 and TRBJ1-4, with TRBD1 identical over 10 bases. Germline-derived CDR1 and CDR2 are SGHNT and YYREEE (reference sequence). The CDR3 is made up of 14 amino acids. After removal of 4 bases from V and 5 bases from J, the junction contained 2 bases not matched to a gene. The CDR3 DNA follows: TGTGCCAGCAGCCCGGGACAGGGGAATGAAAAACTGTTTTTT. Translation gives CASSPGQGNEKLFF.

This clone was seen just once. The chain carries TRBV13 and TRBJ1-3, with 8 bases aligning to TRBD1. The CDR3 runs to 15 residues. The V and J ends lost 5 bases and 0 bases, in that order; junction bases with no gene match: 3. Germline V CDR1 and CDR2: PRHDT, FYEKMQ (reference sequence). The CDR3 DNA reads TGTGCCAGCAGCCAGGACAGGGCCTCTGGAAACACCATATATTTT. This translates into CASSQDRASGNTIYF.

The V call is TRBV2, the J call TRBJ1-5; no clear D gene. The germline gives CDR1 SNHLY, CDR2 FYNNEI. V was cut by 6 bases and J by 1 base, with 13 bases left in between. This CDR3 is 15 amino acids long. CDR3 in DNA: TGTGCCAGCAGGGCATGGGCCCGGAGCAATCAGCCCCAGCATTTT. Residues: CASRAWARSNQPQHF.

For the CDR3, the DNA is TGTGCCAGCGGGGACTTCGTCGGGGGTAGCACTGAAGCTTTCTTT. This codes for CASGDFVGGSTEAFF. The chain couples TRBV6-5 to TRBJ1-1, with D perhaps TRBD1 (5 bases). V was clipped by 8 bases and J by 4 bases, with 20 bases between them. The germline V gene encodes CDR1 MNHEY and CDR2 SVGAGI. The CDR3 extends over 15 amino acids.

This rearrangement joins TRBV5-4 to TRBJ2-6; tentative D call: TRBD2 (6 bases). In germline, CDR1 is SGHNT, CDR2 YYREEE (reference sequence). Trimming removed 0 bases at V and 2 bases at J, with 12 bases between. This CDR3 is 17 amino acids long. Written as DNA, the CDR3 is TGTGCCAGCAGCTTGGCCGTGCGACTAGCTGGGGCCAACGTCCTGACTTTC. Translated: CASSLAVRLAGANVLTF.

This chain connects TRBV12-5 to TRBJ1-1; no reliable D call. This CDR3 has 11 amino acids. CDR1 and CDR2 from the germline V gene are LGHNT and FRNRAP. V lost 1 base to trimming and J lost 11 bases, with 8 bases between them. CDR3 residues: CASGLASMAFF. The CDR3, as DNA: TGTGCTAGTGGTTTGGCTAGCATGGCTTTCTTT. The full variable domain, its missing parts supplied by reference TRBV12-5 and TRBJ1-1, is DARVTQTPRHKVTEMGQEVTMRCQPILGHNTVFWYRQTMMQGLELLAYFRNRAPLDDSGMPKDRFSAEMPDATLATLKIQPSEPRDSAVYFCASGLASMAFFGQGTRLTVV.

The chain has TRBV6-6 and TRBJ2-2, with 8 bases aligning to TRBD2. The CDR3 is made up of 15 amino acids. The J segment lost 4 bases and the V segment lost 5 bases, leaving 6 bases of the junction unmatched. Germline V gene sequence: CDR1 MNHNY, CDR2 SVGAGI (reference sequence). This CDR3 reads CASSRREAITGELFF. The CDR3, as DNA: TGTGCCAGCAGTCGGCGGGAGGCCATCACCGGGGAGCTGTTTTTT.

CDR3 in DNA: TGTGCCAGCAGCGGGTGGGGCTCTTCGCGGGGACCGCGCACAGATACGCAGTATTTT. Its translation: CASSGWGSSRGPRTDTQYF. J is TRBJ2-3 and V is TRBV7-9, with a weak D call TRBD2 (6 bases). The CDR3 is made up of 19 amino acids. V lost 5 bases and J lost 1, with 25 bases in between. The V gene's germline CDR1 is SEHNR and CDR2 FQNEAQ (reference sequence).

The V and J genes are TRBV3-1 (or the pseudogene TRBV3-2) and TRBJ2-5; 9 nucleotides agree with TRBD2. CDR3 size: 18 residues. V lost 0 bases and J lost 1; bases outside the gene matches: 9. CDR1 is LGHDT, CDR2 YNNKEL, per germline (reference sequence). CDR3 sequence reads: CASSQDPLAGLLQETQYF. As DNA, the CDR3 is TGTGCCAGCAGCCAAGATCCGCTAGCGGGGCTCCTCCAAGAGACCCAGTACTTC.